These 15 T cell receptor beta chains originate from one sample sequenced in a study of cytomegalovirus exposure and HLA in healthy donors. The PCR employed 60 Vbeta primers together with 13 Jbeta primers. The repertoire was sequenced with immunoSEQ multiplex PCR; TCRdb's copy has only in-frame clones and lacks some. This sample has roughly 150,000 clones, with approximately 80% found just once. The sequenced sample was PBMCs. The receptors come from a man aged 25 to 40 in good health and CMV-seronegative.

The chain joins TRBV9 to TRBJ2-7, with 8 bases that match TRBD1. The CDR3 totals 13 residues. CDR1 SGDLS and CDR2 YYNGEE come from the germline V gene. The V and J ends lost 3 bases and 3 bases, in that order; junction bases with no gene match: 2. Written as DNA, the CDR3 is TGTGCCAGCAGCGGAGGGACAGGCTACGAGCAGTACTTC. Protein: CASSGGTGYEQYF.

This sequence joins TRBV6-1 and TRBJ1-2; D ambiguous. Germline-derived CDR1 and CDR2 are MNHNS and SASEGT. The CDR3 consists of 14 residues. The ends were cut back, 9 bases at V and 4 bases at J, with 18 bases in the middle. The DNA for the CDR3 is TGTGCCAGTTTTGCGACGGGAAAACTCTATGGCTACACCTTC. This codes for CASFATGKLYGYTF.

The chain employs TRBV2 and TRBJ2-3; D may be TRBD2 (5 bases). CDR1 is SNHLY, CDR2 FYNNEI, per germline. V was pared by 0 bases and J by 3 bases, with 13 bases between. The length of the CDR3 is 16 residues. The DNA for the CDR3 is TGTGCCAGCAGTGAAGCAATCGGGATTTTGACAGATACGCAGTATTTT. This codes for CASSEAIGILTDTQYF.

CDR3 residues: CASSRDRGSGGQYF. The CDR3 DNA reads TGCGCCAGCAGTCGGGACAGGGGGTCCGGGGGGCAGTACTTC. The J gene is TRBJ2-7, the V gene TRBV4-1, with 11 positions matching TRBD1. Per germline, CDR1 MGHRA and CDR2 YSYEKL. The CDR3 is made up of 14 amino acids. Germline trimming cut 6 bases from V and 9 bases from J; bases unmatched to any gene: 10.

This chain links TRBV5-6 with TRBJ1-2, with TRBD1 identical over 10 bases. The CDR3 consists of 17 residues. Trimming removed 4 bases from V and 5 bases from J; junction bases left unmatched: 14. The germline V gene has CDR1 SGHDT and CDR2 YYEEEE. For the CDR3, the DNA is TGTGCCAGCAGCGTCCCGGGACAGGGGCCAGGGGGATATGGCTACACCTTC. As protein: CASSVPGQGPGGYGYTF.

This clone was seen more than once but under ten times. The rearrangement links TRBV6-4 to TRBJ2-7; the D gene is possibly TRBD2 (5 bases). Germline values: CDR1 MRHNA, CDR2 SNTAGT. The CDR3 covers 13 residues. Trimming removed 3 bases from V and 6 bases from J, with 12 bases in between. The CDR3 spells CASSEALEGEQYF. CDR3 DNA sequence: TGTGCCAGCAGTGAAGCACTAGAGGGCGAGCAGTACTTC.

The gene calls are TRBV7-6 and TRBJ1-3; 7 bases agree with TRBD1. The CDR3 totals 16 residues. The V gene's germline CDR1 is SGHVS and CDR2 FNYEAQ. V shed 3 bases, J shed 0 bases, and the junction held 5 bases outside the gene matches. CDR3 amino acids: CASSFRDSTSGNTIYF. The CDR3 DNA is TGTGCCAGCAGCTTCAGGGACAGCACCTCTGGAAACACCATATATTTT.

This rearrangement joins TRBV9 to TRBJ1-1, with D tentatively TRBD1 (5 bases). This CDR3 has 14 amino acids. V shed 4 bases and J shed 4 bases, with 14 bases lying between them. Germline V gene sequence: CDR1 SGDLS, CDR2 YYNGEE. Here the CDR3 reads CASSTSGGGTEAFF. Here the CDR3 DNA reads TGTGCCAGCAGCACTAGCGGGGGTGGCACTGAAGCTTTCTTT.

The DNA of the CDR3 is TGTGCCAGCAGTTCTCTGGACAGAATCTCCTACGAGCAGTACTTC. Its protein is CASSSLDRISYEQYF. The chain has TRBV28 and TRBJ2-7, with D possibly matching TRBD1 (6 bases). The V and J ends lost 4 bases and 0 bases respectively, with 13 bases between them. The CDR3 sequence is 15 residues long. Germline lookup yields CDR1 MDHEN and CDR2 SYDVKM.

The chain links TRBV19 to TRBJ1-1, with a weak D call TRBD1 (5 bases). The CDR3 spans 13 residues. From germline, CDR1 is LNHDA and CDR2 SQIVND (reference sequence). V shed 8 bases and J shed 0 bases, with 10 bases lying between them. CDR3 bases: TGTGCCAGTGGGCGGACAATGAACACTGAAGCTTTCTTT. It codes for CASGRTMNTEAFF.

The CDR3 region is CASSPTRNRGSGANVLTF. The CDR3, as DNA: TGTGCCAGCAGCCCCACAAGGAACAGGGGTTCTGGGGCCAACGTCCTGACTTTC. The rearrangement links TRBV5-4 to TRBJ2-6, with 7 nucleotides matching TRBD1. V was clipped by 4 bases and J by 1 base; unmatched bases: 11. CDR1 is SGHNT, CDR2 YYREEE, per germline (reference sequence). The CDR3 totals 18 residues.

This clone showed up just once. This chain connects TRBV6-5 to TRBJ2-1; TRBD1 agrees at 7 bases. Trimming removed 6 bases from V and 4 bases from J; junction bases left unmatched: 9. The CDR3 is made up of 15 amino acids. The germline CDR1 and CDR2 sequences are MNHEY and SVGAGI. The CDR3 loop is CASSSDRVRYNEQFF. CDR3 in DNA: TGTGCCAGCAGCTCTGACAGGGTTAGGTACAATGAGCAGTTCTTC.

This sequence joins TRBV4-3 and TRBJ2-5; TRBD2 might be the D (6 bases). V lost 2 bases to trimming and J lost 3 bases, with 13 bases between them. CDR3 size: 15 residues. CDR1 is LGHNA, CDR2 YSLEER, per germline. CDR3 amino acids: CASSQSSRGKETQYF. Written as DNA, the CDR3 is TGCGCCAGCAGCCAAAGTAGTCGGGGGAAAGAGACCCAGTACTTC.

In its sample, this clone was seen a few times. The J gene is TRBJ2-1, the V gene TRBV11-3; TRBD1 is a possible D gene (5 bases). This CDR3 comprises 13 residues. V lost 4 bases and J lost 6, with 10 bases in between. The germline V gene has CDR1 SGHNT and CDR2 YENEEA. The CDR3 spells CASSSWQGNEQFF. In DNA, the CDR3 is TGTGCCAGCAGCTCTTGGCAGGGCAATGAGCAGTTCTTC.

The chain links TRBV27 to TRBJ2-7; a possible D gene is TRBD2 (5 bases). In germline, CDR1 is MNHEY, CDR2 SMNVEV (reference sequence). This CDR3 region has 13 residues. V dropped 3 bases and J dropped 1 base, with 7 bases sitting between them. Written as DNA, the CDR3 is TGTGCCAGCAGTTTCCCGGGATCCTACGAGCAGTACTTC. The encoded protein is CASSFPGSYEQYF.